These T cell receptor beta chains were read from a single sample in a study of CD8+ T cells in alopecia areata. The method was immunoSEQ multiplex PCR; TCRdb's version includes in-frame clones alone and lacks a portion of them. The profile shows about 120,000 clones, roughly 58% of them singletons. Material: CD8+ T cells sorted from blood, obtained at week 4, from a patient treated with tofacitinib. These receptors were collected from a human donor with alopecia areata. CDR3s include the opening cysteine and the closing phenylalanine or tryptophan.

V	J	CDR3
TRBV7-9	TRBJ1-2	CASSSPDRIYGYTF
TRBV30	TRBJ1-5	CAWSWAGSNQPQHF
TRBV29-1	TRBJ2-5	CSAWGSGSQETQYF
TRBV4-1	TRBJ2-5	CASSYRDNEETQYF
TRBV27	TRBJ1-2	CASSFQGNVYGYTF
TRBV30	TRBJ1-5	CAWSQGNQPQHF
TRBV6-1	TRBJ2-7	CASSEMRQGLYEQYF
TRBV27	TRBJ2-5	CASSLVRGKTQYF
TRBV29-1	TRBJ2-3	CSVPVTGRTDTQYF
TRBV4-1	TRBJ1-1	CASSQLTGVVEAFF
TRBV7-9	TRBJ2-7	CASEDRGLTYEQYF
TRBV29-1	TRBJ1-1	CSVEAGTADTEAFF
TRBV5-6	TRBJ2-1	CASSLGAGEQFF
TRBV6-1	TRBJ2-7	CASSEQDGYEQYF
TRBV30	TRBJ1-1	CAWMASEAEAFF
TRBV11-1	TRBJ1-1	CASSPTGGVNTEAFF
TRBV7-9	TRBJ2-7	CASSPAGLLGEQYF
TRBV29-1	TRBJ1-1	CSVESENTEAFF
TRBV27	TRBJ2-6	CASSSPGGANVLTF
TRBV30	TRBJ1-1	CAWSPPGDTEAFF
TRBV27	TRBJ1-1	CASIFSRNGNEAFF
TRBV29-1	TRBJ2-5	CSAYDPLGETQYF
TRBV6-5	TRBJ2-1	CASSLLGAYNEQFF
TRBV27	TRBJ1-5	CASSLSGSGDQPQHF
TRBV29-1	TRBJ2-2	CSVEDGGQGNTGELFF
TRBV25-1	TRBJ1-2	CASSEFVQEGYTF
TRBV30	TRBJ2-7	CACTRELEREQYF
TRBV19	TRBJ2-7	CASSSGPLSEQYF
TRBV29-1	TRBJ1-4	CSVVPANQDPAGSEKLFF
TRBV4-3	TRBJ2-7	CASSQDETGELDEQYF
TRBV25-1	TRBJ2-7	CASRTGGTYEQYF